A selection of T cell receptor beta chains follows, all from one sample in a study of CD8 T cells in Susac syndrome. TCRdb re-called the immunoSEQ multiplex PCR reads through MiXCR, storing one row per CDR3 protein. The table records about 180,000 distinct CDR3 sequences, 94% of them present only once. Sequenced sample: CD4+ T cells from PBMCs. The receptors were sampled from a human donor with Susac syndrome. The CDR3 runs from the conserved cysteine through the conserved F or W. Fields, in order: CDR3 length, D gene, J gene, V gene, clone size, CDR3 protein, CDR3 DNA. D genes are given only for firm matches. Size tells how often a clone was seen (once, few, many) or the class of an expanded clone, and some rows leave it out.

>15|NA|TRBJ2-3|TRBV6-5|NA
CASRTGPLSTDTQYF
TGTGCCAGCAGAACCGGACCGTTAAGCACAGATACGCAGTATTTT
>15|TRBD1|TRBJ1-6|TRBV12-3/TRBV12-4|NA
CASSRQGVGNSPLHF
TGTGCCAGCAGTAGACAGGGGGTCGGTAATTCACCCCTCCACTTT
>14|NA|TRBJ2-7|TRBV25-1|NA
CASSEFGNVDEQYF
TGTGCCAGCAGTGAGTTCGGAAACGTGGACGAGCAGTACTTC
>17|TRBD1|TRBJ2-6|TRBV27|NA
CASSARQGGAGANVLTF
TGTGCCAGCAGTGCCCGACAGGGGGGGGCTGGGGCCAACGTCCTGACTTTC
>13|NA|TRBJ1-6|TRBV20-1|NA
CSAREGGESPLHF
TGCAGTGCTAGAGAAGGCGGGGAATCACCCCTCCACTTT
>16|NA|TRBJ1-2|TRBV14|once
CASSQAASGVAFGYTF
TGTGCCAGCAGCCAAGCCGCCAGTGGGGTCGCTTTTGGCTACACCTTC
>13|TRBD1|TRBJ2-7|TRBV18|few
CASSRQGTYEQYF
TGTGCCAGCTCCCGACAGGGGACCTACGAGCAGTACTTC
>17|NA|TRBJ2-1|TRBV3-1|NA
CASSLSRRGYSYNEQFF
TGTGCCAGCAGCCTCAGCAGACGGGGGTACTCCTACAATGAGCAGTTCTTC
>16|TRBD1|TRBJ1-5|TRBV27|once
CASSLYGTGGGQPQHF
TGTGCCAGCAGTTTGTACGGGACAGGGGGCGGACAGCCCCAGCATTTT
>15|TRBD1|TRBJ1-5|TRBV15|once
CATGTGGSGNQPQHF
TGTGCCACCGGGACAGGGGGCAGCGGCAATCAGCCCCAGCATTTT
>15|NA|TRBJ2-1|TRBV12-3/TRBV12-4|NA
CASRGGTGSYNEQFF
TGTGCCAGCAGAGGGGGAACGGGCTCCTACAATGAGCAGTTCTTC
>14|TRBD2|TRBJ2-4|TRBV20-1|NA
CSAGLAGGPGIQYF
TGCAGTGCTGGACTAGCGGGGGGCCCTGGAATTCAGTACTTC
>15|TRBD1|TRBJ1-1|TRBV5-1|NA
CASSSTTGGITEAFF
TGCGCCAGCAGCTCTACGACAGGGGGAATCACTGAAGCTTTCTTT
>15|NA|TRBJ1-1|TRBV20-1|NA
CSATRGGLGNTEAFF
TGCAGTGCTACCCGAGGGGGGTTGGGGAACACTGAAGCTTTCTTT
>17|TRBD1|TRBJ2-5|TRBV7-9|NA
CASSSRAAGTGEETQYF
TGTGCCAGCAGCTCCCGGGCGGCAGGGACAGGGGAAGAGACCCAGTACTTC
>14|NA|TRBJ2-7|TRBV14|NA
CASSQDYWSYEQYF
TGTGCCAGCAGCCAAGATTACTGGTCCTACGAGCAGTACTTC
>12|NA|TRBJ1-5|TRBV12-3/TRBV12-4|NA
CASSLRDQPQHF
TGTGCCAGCAGCCTCAGGGATCAGCCCCAGCATTTT
>13|NA|TRBJ2-5|TRBV20-1|NA
CSAGSLYPTDGFF
TGCAGTGCTGGTTCCTTGTACCCAACCGATGGGTTCTTC
>13|NA|TRBJ1-1|TRBV6-2/TRBV6-3|NA
CASSFFTVSEAFF
TGTGCCAGCAGTTTCTTCACAGTGTCCGAAGCTTTCTTT
>14|NA|TRBJ2-7|TRBV7-8|NA
CASSLASGSYEQYF
TGTGCCAGCAGCTTAGCATCCGGATCCTACGAGCAGTACTTC
>16|NA|TRBJ2-2|TRBV5-1|NA
CASSLAEQGSIGELFF
TGCGCCAGCAGCTTGGCGGAACAGGGCTCTATCGGGGAGCTGTTTTTT
>15|NA|TRBJ2-6|TRBV11-1|NA
CASSFPSAGANVLTF
TGTGCCAGCAGCTTCCCCTCGGCTGGGGCCAACGTCCTGACTTTC
>17|NA|TRBJ2-5|TRBV20-1|NA
CSAHAGAGTLVGETQYF
TGCAGTGCCCACGCCGGGGCCGGGACTCTAGTCGGGGAGACCCAGTACTTC
>13|TRBD1|TRBJ2-7|TRBV12-3/TRBV12-4|NA
CASREQGSYEQYF
TGTGCCAGCAGAGAACAGGGGAGCTACGAGCAGTACTTC
>15|TRBD2|TRBJ2-1|TRBV5-1|NA
CASSLAGTSGSEQFF
TGCGCCAGCAGCTTGGCCGGGACTAGCGGGAGTGAGCAGTTCTTC
>14|NA|TRBJ2-3|TRBV20-1|NA
CSASFRLGQDTQYF
TGCAGTGCTAGTTTCCGGTTGGGCCAAGATACGCAGTATTTT
>15|NA|TRBJ2-2|TRBV14|once
CASSQVQGYTGELFF
TGTGCCAGCAGCCAAGTGCAGGGCTACACCGGGGAGCTGTTTTTT